These 32 T cell receptor beta chains originate from one sample sequenced in a study of blood T cell repertoires in COVID-19 (dated by TCRdb to the early 2020s). The receptor library was made with the immunoSEQ multiplex PCR assay. In its TCRdb copy, this immuneACCESS table keeps in-frame sequences only and misses some clones. Where compared with another copy, unresolved V genes explain less than half of these, and the others have no known cause. This sample holds approximately 84,000 clones; around four fifths were observed only once. The leading ten clones occupy around 15% of the sample. Sequenced material: peripheral blood. All receptors derive from a human donor in a cohort sampled during active COVID-19.

The V gene is TRBV5-1, the J gene TRBJ2-2; 7 bases are a match to TRBD2. Germline trimming cut 4 bases from V and 4 bases from J; bases unmatched to any gene: 4. CDR3 length: 14 residues. In germline, CDR1 is SGHRS, CDR2 YFSETQ. CDR3 nucleotide sequence: TGCGCCAGCAGCGTTTTAGCGGGCACCGGGGAGCTGTTTTTT. This codes for CASSVLAGTGELFF.

The chain has TRBV3-1 (or the pseudogene TRBV3-2) and TRBJ2-5; TRBD2 aligns across 8 bases. The CDR3 consists of 16 residues. V was pared by 2 bases and J by 5 bases, with 10 bases of the junction left unmatched. Germline CDR1 reads LGHDT; CDR2 reads YNNKEL (reference sequence). The DNA of the CDR3 is TGTGCCAGCAGCCAATCGGCGTGGCTAGCGGGCGAGACCCAGTACTTC. Translation gives CASSQSAWLAGETQYF.

The genes are TRBV16 and TRBJ1-6; no definite D call. The CDR3 sequence is 12 residues long. Germline V gene sequence: CDR1 KGHSY, CDR2 FQNENV. V was cut by 4 bases and J by 10 bases, with 8 bases left in between. The CDR3 coding sequence is TGTGCCAGCAGCCCGCCCGGGTCACCCCTCCACTTT. As protein: CASSPPGSPLHF.

This clone was detected a few times. The J gene is TRBJ1-5, the V gene TRBV18, with TRBD1 matching over 7 bases. V lost 5 bases to trimming and J lost 3 bases; unmatched junction nucleotides: 4. CDR3 length: 14 amino acids. Germline CDR1 and CDR2: KGHSH and LQKENI. This CDR3 is CASSSGQNNQPQHF. Written as DNA, the CDR3 is TGTGCCAGCTCATCGGGACAGAACAATCAGCCCCAGCATTTT.

This clone has just one count. The chain couples TRBV6-6 to TRBJ1-3; D remains ambiguous. CDR1 and CDR2 (germline): MNHNY, SVGAGI (reference sequence). The length of the CDR3 is 15 residues. V was shortened by 2 bases and J by 4 bases, with 12 bases between the two germline ends. CDR3 DNA sequence: TGTGCCAGCAGTTACGAGGGCTCGGGAGGAAACACCATATATTTT. Its protein product is CASSYEGSGGNTIYF.

V is TRBV4-1 and J is TRBJ1-1; no clear D. The V end lost 1 base, the J end lost 3 bases, and 9 bases lay between the germline ends. CDR3 length equals 14 residues. The germline V gene encodes CDR1 MGHRA and CDR2 YSYEKL. The CDR3 is CASSQAGSHTEAFF. The CDR3, as DNA: TGCGCCAGCAGCCAAGCCGGGAGTCACACTGAAGCTTTCTTT.

The chain combines TRBV21-1 with TRBJ1-2; no DNA check was done on the table's D call, TRBD1. TRBV21-1 represents a pseudogene. This CDR3 is 17 amino acids long. The CDR3, as DNA: TGTGCCAGCAGCCAAGAGGGACCCTCCGGACAGCACTATGGCTACACCTTC. Translated: CASSQEGPSGQHYGYTF.

The chain links TRBV7-9 to TRBJ2-7; TRBD2 might be the D (6 bases). Per the germline V gene, CDR1 is SEHNR and CDR2 is FQNEAQ (reference sequence). V was cut by 5 bases and J by 0 bases, with 17 bases left in between. The CDR3 consists of 16 residues. The CDR3 DNA reads TGTGCCAGCAGCATTACCGGGACTGGCACCTCCTACGAGCAGTACTTC. Residues: CASSITGTGTSYEQYF. The complete variable domain, with remaining parts taken from reference TRBV7-9 and TRBJ2-7, reads DTGVSQNPRHKITKRGQNVTFRCDPISEHNRLYWYRQTLGQGPEFLTYFQNEAQLEKSRLLSDRFSAERPKGSFSTLEIQRTEQGDSAMYLCASSITGTGTSYEQYFGPGTRLTVT.

The J gene is TRBJ2-3, the V gene TRBV4-2; 9 positions agree with TRBD1. Germline loops: CDR1 LGHNA, CDR2 YNFKEQ. J gave up 13 bases and V 3 bases, and 8 bases lay outside the gene matches. The CDR3 has 13 amino acids. As DNA, the CDR3 is TGTGCCAGCAGCCAGGAACAGGGGGCTAATAAGTATTTT. Translated: CASSQEQGANKYF.

This chain's CDR3 is CASSSPRTAFQPQHF. In nucleotides, the CDR3 is TGTGCCAGTAGTTCCCCGAGGACAGCCTTTCAGCCCCAGCATTTT. The gene calls are TRBV19 and TRBJ1-5; a weak D match, TRBD1 (6 bases). The germline CDR1 and CDR2 sequences are LNHDA and SQIVND (reference sequence). This CDR3 comprises 15 residues. V was pared by 5 bases and J by 6 bases, with 17 bases between.

V is TRBV28 and J is TRBJ1-3, with 12 positions matching TRBD1. The CDR3 sequence is 16 residues long. CDR1 MDHEN and CDR2 SYDVKM come from the germline V gene. V was pared by 6 bases and J by 3 bases, with 6 bases of the junction left unmatched. The CDR3 here is CASRQGTGGRGNTIYF. CDR3 coding DNA: TGTGCCAGCAGACAAGGGACAGGGGGCCGTGGAAACACCATATATTTT. Full variable domain (remainder filled in from reference TRBV28 and TRBJ1-3): DVKVTQSSRYLVKRTGEKVFLECVQDMDHENMFWYRQDPGLGLRLIYFSYDVKMKEKGDIPEGYSVSREKKERFSLILESASTNQTSMYLCASRQGTGGRGNTIYFGEGSWLTVV.

This clone was counted once. The chain carries TRBV7-8 and TRBJ2-3; TRBD2 agrees at 11 bases. This CDR3 region has 19 residues. J lost 0 bases, V lost 1 base, and 9 bases had no gene match. The germline V gene encodes CDR1 SGHVS and CDR2 FQNEAQ. The CDR3 sequence is CASSLGSSSGGQSTDTQYF. The CDR3 nucleotides are TGTGCCAGCAGCTTAGGTTCATCTAGCGGGGGGCAAAGCACAGATACGCAGTATTTT.

The V and J genes are TRBV7-2 and TRBJ2-6; D is perhaps TRBD2 (7 bases). V was clipped by 6 bases and J by 0 bases, with 15 bases between them. This CDR3 is built from 17 residues. The V gene's germline CDR1 is SGHTA and CDR2 FQGNSA. The CDR3 coding sequence is TGTGCCAGCAGAGGGGGGGCATTAAGCTCTGGGGCCAACGTCCTGACTTTC. Translating it yields CASRGGALSSGANVLTF.

This clone was observed a single time. The chain has TRBV27 and TRBJ2-2; 15 bases align to TRBD2. The CDR3 runs 18 residues. Germline V CDR1 and CDR2: MNHEY, SMNVEV (reference sequence). V shed 5 bases, J shed 6 bases, and the junction held 10 bases outside the gene matches. CDR3 in amino acids: CASSLWTSGGAKSGELFF. The CDR3 bases are TGTGCCAGCAGTCTGTGGACTAGCGGGGGGGCTAAATCCGGGGAGCTGTTTTTT.

The chain has TRBV6-2 or TRBV6-3 and TRBJ2-2; TRBD2 agrees at 10 bases. This CDR3 has 17 residues. Germline assignment: CDR1 MNHEY and CDR2 SVGEGT. V was pared by 0 bases and J by 7 bases, with 8 bases of the junction left unmatched. CDR3: CASSYSQLAGAGGELFF. CDR3 sequence (DNA): TGTGCCAGCAGTTACTCCCAGCTAGCGGGGGCAGGCGGGGAGCTGTTTTTT.

V is TRBV15 and J is TRBJ2-5; D remains ambiguous. The germline CDR1 and CDR2 sequences are LNHNV and YYDKDF (reference sequence). There are 16 residues in the CDR3. Trimming left V 3 bases short and J 3 bases short, with 17 bases between. CDR3 protein: CATSRDQPAAEETQYF. The CDR3 bases are TGTGCCACCAGCAGGGATCAACCGGCGGCGGAAGAGACCCAGTACTTC.

This rearrangement joins TRBV6-6 to TRBJ2-1; perhaps TRBD2 as D (6 bases). Germline V lookup: CDR1 MNHNY, CDR2 SVGAGI (reference sequence). The CDR3 spans 15 residues. V lost 6 bases and J lost 2, with 14 bases in between. The CDR3 coding sequence is TGTGCCAGCAGCCGTCCGGGACTTACCTACAATGAGCAGTTCTTC. Amino acids: CASSRPGLTYNEQFF.

The V and J genes are TRBV7-6 and TRBJ2-7; 9 nucleotides match TRBD2. Germline CDR1 SGHVS, CDR2 FNYEAQ. This CDR3 contains 14 residues. V lost 5 bases, J lost 9 bases, and 11 bases stayed unmatched. CDR3 sequence reads: CASSHPGTSQAQYF. DNA of the CDR3: TGTGCCAGCAGCCACCCCGGGACTAGCCAGGCGCAGTACTTC.

J is TRBJ1-2 and V is TRBV19; 8 nucleotides match TRBD1. CDR1 LNHDA and CDR2 SQIVND come from the germline V gene (reference sequence). V lost 5 bases and J lost 7; bases outside the gene matches: 6. This CDR3 has 13 amino acids. The CDR3 region is CASSRTGRSGYTF. As DNA, the CDR3 is TGTGCCAGTAGTCGGACAGGGCGCTCTGGCTACACCTTC.

The chain is built from TRBV10-1 and TRBJ2-1; D might be TRBD2 (6 bases). This CDR3 contains 14 residues. V lost 4 bases and J 3 bases, leaving 10 bases between the germline ends. CDR1 and CDR2 from the germline V gene are WNHNN and SYGVQD (reference sequence). CDR3 nucleotide sequence: TGCGCCAGCAGTGCCGCGCGGGGCTACAATGAGCAGTTCTTC. It translates to CASSAARGYNEQFF.

The V call is TRBV18, the J call TRBJ2-1; 7 bases are a match to TRBD2. J lost 1 base, V lost 0 bases, and 6 bases had no gene match. Germline CDR1 is KGHSH and CDR2 is LQKENI. CDR3 length: 17 amino acids. The CDR3 here is CASSPPGGYTSYNEQFF. CDR3 sequence (DNA): TGTGCCAGCTCACCACCGGGGGGGTACACTTCCTACAATGAGCAGTTCTTC. The variable domain in full, with the rest retrieved from reference TRBV18 and TRBJ2-1, is NAGVMQNPRHLVRRRGQEARLRCSPMKGHSHVYWYRQLPEEGLKFMVYLQKENIIDESGMPKERFSAEFPKEGPSILRIQQVVRGDSAAYFCASSPPGGYTSYNEQFFGPGTRLTVL.

V gene TRBV2 combines with J gene TRBJ1-6, with D perhaps matching TRBD1 (5 bases). The germline CDR1 and CDR2 sequences are SNHLY and FYNNEI. V was pared by 10 bases and J by 4 bases, with 11 bases between. The CDR3 consists of 13 residues. CDR3 DNA sequence: TGTGCCACACAAGGGGATTATAATTCACCCCTCCACTTT. The encoded protein is CATQGDYNSPLHF.

V is TRBV3-1 (or the pseudogene TRBV3-2) and J is TRBJ2-7, with TRBD1 matching 8 bases. Germline CDR1 LGHDT, CDR2 YNNKEL (reference sequence). V gave up 3 bases and J gave up 2 bases; unmatched junction bases: 0. This CDR3 has 13 amino acids. CDR3 coding DNA: TGTGCCAGCAGCCAGGACAGGGCCTACGAGCAGTACTTC. Its translation: CASSQDRAYEQYF.

This chain uses TRBV19 with TRBJ2-2; D perhaps matches TRBD2 (6 bases). V was pared by 6 bases and J by 1 base, with 12 bases between. The germline V gene encodes CDR1 LNHDA and CDR2 SQIVND (reference sequence). This CDR3 spans 15 amino acids. The CDR3 sequence: CASRVREWNTGELFF. The CDR3 nucleotides read TGTGCCAGTAGGGTACGGGAGTGGAACACCGGGGAGCTGTTTTTT.

This chain connects TRBV3-1 (or the pseudogene TRBV3-2) to TRBJ2-5; TRBD2 matches at 9 bases. The V gene's germline CDR1 is LGHDT and CDR2 YNNKEL (reference sequence). The ends lost 4 bases at V and 0 bases at J; junction bases unmatched: 6. There are 16 residues in the CDR3. The CDR3 DNA sequence: TGTGCCAGCAGCCCGTATAGCGGGAGTAACCAAGAGACCCAGTACTTC. It encodes CASSPYSGSNQETQYF.

This sequence joins TRBV27 and TRBJ1-2, with D perhaps matching TRBD1 (5 bases). Deletions cut 4 bases from V and 6 bases from J, with 15 bases between. The CDR3 consists of 14 residues. Germline V gene sequence: CDR1 MNHEY, CDR2 SMNVEV (reference sequence). CDR3 sequence: CASSSQITRDGYTF. CDR3 in DNA: TGTGCCAGCAGTTCCCAGATCACCAGGGATGGCTACACCTTC.

V gene TRBV10-2 combines with J gene TRBJ2-7; TRBD1 matches at 7 bases. The CDR3 sequence is 13 residues long. Germline CDR1 and CDR2: WSHSY and SAAADI. J was trimmed by 4 bases and V by 4 bases; bases with no gene match: 4. CDR3 amino acids: CASSGQGVYEQYF. CDR3 DNA sequence: TGCGCCAGCAGTGGGCAGGGGGTGTACGAGCAGTACTTC.

The rearrangement uses TRBV5-1 and TRBJ2-3; D unclear. Germline V lookup: CDR1 SGHRS, CDR2 YFSETQ. V dropped 4 bases and J dropped 1 base, with 7 bases sitting between them. The CDR3 loop spans 13 amino acids. CDR3 region: CASSQIRTDTQYF. CDR3 nucleotides: TGCGCCAGCAGCCAGATCCGCACAGATACGCAGTATTTT.

V and J are TRBV6-1 and TRBJ2-3; a possible D gene is TRBD2 (5 bases). The CDR3 is 13 amino acids. The germline V gene encodes CDR1 MNHNS and CDR2 SASEGT. The V and J ends lost 0 bases and 6 bases respectively, with 7 bases between them. CDR3 nucleotide sequence: TGTGCCAGCAGTGAAGCTTTAGCGGATACGCAGTATTTT. Translated: CASSEALADTQYF.

The genes are TRBV3-1 (or the pseudogene TRBV3-2) and TRBJ1-3; D is unresolved. The CDR3 is made up of 16 amino acids. Germline loops: CDR1 LGHDT, CDR2 YNNKEL (reference sequence). The germline V and J ends were trimmed by 1 base and 0 bases, with 10 bases remaining between them. The CDR3 protein is CASSQGSGSSGNTIYF. The CDR3, as DNA: TGTGCCAGCAGCCAAGGGTCAGGAAGCTCTGGAAACACCATATATTTT.

The chain is built from TRBV2 and TRBJ2-7, with TRBD2 identical over 7 bases. Germline loops: CDR1 SNHLY, CDR2 FYNNEI. CDR3 size: 14 residues. The V and J ends lost 8 bases and 0 bases, in that order; junction bases with no gene match: 7. The CDR3 region has the DNA TGTGCCAGCTCATCCCGCGGGAGCTCCTACGAGCAGTACTTC. It is translated as CASSSRGSSYEQYF.

This clone was observed a handful of times. This CDR3 reads CASSLAGGTGRYEQYF. The CDR3 DNA is TGCGCCAGCAGCTTGGCCGGGGGGACAGGGAGGTACGAGCAGTACTTC. V usage is TRBV5-1 and J usage is TRBJ2-7; 9 bases match TRBD1. Per the germline V gene, CDR1 is SGHRS and CDR2 is YFSETQ. V lost 0 bases and J lost 4; bases outside the gene matches: 8. The CDR3 consists of 16 residues.